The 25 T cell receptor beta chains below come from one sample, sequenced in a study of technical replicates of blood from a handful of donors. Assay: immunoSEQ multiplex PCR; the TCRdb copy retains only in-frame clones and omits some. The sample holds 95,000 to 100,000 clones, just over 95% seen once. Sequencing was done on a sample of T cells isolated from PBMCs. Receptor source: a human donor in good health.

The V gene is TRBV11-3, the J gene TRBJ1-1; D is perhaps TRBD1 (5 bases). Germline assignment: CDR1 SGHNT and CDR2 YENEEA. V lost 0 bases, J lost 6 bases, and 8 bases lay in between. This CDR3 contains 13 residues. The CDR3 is CASSLEGGAEAFF. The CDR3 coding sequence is TGTGCCAGCAGCTTAGAGGGGGGGGCTGAAGCTTTCTTT.

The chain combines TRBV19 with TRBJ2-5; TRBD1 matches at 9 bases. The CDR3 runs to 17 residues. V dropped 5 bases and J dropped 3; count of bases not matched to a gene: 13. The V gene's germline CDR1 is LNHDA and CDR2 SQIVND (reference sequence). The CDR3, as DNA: TGTGCCAGTAGTCTCCTGGACGGGGGACAGGGCGAAGAGACCCAGTACTTC. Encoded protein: CASSLLDGGQGEETQYF.

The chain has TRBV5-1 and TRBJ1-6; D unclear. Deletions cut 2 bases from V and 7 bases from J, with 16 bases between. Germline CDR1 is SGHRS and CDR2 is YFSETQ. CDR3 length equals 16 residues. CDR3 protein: CASSLRVGVSNSPLHF. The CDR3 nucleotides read TGCGCCAGCAGCTTAAGGGTCGGGGTATCGAATTCACCCCTCCACTTT.

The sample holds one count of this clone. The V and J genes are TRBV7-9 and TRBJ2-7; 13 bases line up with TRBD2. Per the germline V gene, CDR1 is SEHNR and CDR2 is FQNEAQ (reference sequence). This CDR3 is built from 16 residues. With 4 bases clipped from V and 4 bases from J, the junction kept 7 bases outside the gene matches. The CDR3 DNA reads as TGTGCCAGCAGCTCATCCTCGGGACTAGCGGGGTACGAGCAGTACTTC. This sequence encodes CASSSSSGLAGYEQYF.

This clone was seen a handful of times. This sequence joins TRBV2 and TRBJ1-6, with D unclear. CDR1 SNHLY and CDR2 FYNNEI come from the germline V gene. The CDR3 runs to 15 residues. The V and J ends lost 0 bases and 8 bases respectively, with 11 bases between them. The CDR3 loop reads CASSEALQKYSPLHF. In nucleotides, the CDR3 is TGTGCCAGCAGTGAAGCGCTACAGAAGTATTCACCCCTCCACTTT.

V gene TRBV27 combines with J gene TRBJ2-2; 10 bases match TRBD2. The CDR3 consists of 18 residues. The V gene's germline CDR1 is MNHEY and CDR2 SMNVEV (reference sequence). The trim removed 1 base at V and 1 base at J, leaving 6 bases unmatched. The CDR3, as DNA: TGTGCCAGCAGTTTATTAGCGGGAGGCGCCTGGAACACCGGGGAGCTGTTTTTT. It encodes CASSLLAGGAWNTGELFF.

The CDR3 coding sequence is TGTGCCAGCAGTGAAATATCGATAGCTGAAGCTTTCTTT. Translating it yields CASSEISIAEAFF. The chain is built from TRBV6-1 and TRBJ1-1; D is uncertain. Germline V gives CDR1 MNHNS, CDR2 SASEGT. The CDR3 has 13 amino acids. The V end was cut by 2 bases, the J end by 6 bases, with 10 bases between.

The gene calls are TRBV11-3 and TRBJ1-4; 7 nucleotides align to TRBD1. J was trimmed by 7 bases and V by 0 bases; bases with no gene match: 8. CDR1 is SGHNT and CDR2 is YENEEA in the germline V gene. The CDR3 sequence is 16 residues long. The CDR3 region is CASSLDDRARGEKLFF. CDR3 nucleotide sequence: TGTGCCAGCAGCTTAGACGACAGGGCGCGGGGTGAAAAACTGTTTTTT. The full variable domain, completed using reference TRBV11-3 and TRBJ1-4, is EAGVVQSPRYKIIEKKQPVAFWCNPISGHNTLYWYLQNLGQGPELLIRYENEEAVDDSQLPKDRFSAERLKGVDSTLKIQPAELGDSAVYLCASSLDDRARGEKLFFGSGTQLSVL.

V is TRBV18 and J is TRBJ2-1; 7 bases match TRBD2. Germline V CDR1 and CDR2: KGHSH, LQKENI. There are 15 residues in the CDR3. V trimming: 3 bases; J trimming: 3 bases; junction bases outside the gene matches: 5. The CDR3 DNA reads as TGTGCCAGCTCACCGGGACTACCTAACTACAATGAGCAGTTCTTC. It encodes CASSPGLPNYNEQFF.

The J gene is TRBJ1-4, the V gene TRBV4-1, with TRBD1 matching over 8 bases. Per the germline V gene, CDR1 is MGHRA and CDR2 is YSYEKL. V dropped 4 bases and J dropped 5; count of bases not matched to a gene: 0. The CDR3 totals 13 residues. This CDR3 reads CASSRTGNEKLFF. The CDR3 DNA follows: TGCGCCAGCAGCCGGACAGGGAATGAAAAACTGTTTTTT.

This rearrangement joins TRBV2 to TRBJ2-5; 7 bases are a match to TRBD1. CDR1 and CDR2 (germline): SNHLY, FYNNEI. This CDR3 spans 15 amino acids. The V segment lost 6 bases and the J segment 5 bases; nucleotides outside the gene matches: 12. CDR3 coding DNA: TGTGCCAGCAGCGTACAGGGGTTGGATTCGGAGACCCAGTACTTC. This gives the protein CASSVQGLDSETQYF.

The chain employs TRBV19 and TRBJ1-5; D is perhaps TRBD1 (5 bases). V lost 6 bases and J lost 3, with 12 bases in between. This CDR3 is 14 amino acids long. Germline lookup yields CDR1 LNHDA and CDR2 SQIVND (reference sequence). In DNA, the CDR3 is TGTGCCAGTAGCCCTAGACAGAACAATCAGCCCCAGCATTTT. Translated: CASSPRQNNQPQHF.

The CDR3 DNA reads TGTGCCAGCAGTGGGAGACAGGTTGCTAATGAAAAACTGTTTTTT. Protein product: CASSGRQVANEKLFF. The chain employs TRBV25-1 and TRBJ1-4, with D possibly TRBD1 on 6 matching bases. The V end was cut by 4 bases, the J end by 3 bases, with 12 bases between. Germline loops: CDR1 MGHDK, CDR2 SYGVNS. The CDR3 is 15 residues long. Filled out from reference TRBV25-1 and TRBJ1-4, the complete variable domain reads EADIYQTPRYLVIGTGKKITLECSQTMGHDKMYWYQQDPGMELHLIHYSYGVNSTEKGDLSSESTVSRIRTEHFPLTLESARPSHTSQYLCASSGRQVANEKLFFGSGTQLSVL.

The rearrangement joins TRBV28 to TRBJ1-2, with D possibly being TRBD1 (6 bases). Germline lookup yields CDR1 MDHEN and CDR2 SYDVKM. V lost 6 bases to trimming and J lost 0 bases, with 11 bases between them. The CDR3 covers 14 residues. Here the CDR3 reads CASRGGGANYGYTF. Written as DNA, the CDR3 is TGTGCCAGCAGAGGGGGGGGAGCTAACTATGGCTACACCTTC.

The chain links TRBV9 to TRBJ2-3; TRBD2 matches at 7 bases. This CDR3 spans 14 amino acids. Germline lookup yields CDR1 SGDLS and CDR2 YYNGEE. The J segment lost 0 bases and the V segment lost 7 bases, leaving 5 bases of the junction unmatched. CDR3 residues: CASGGSPSTDTQYF. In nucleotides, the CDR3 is TGTGCCAGCGGCGGGAGCCCTAGCACAGATACGCAGTATTTT.

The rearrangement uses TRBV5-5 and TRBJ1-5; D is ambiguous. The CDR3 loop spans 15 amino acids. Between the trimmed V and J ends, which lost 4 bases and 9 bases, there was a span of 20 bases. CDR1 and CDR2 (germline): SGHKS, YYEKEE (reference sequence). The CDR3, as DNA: TGTGCCAGCAGCGCAGAATTCGGGAACCGGTCGCCCCAGCATTTT. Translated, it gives CASSAEFGNRSPQHF.

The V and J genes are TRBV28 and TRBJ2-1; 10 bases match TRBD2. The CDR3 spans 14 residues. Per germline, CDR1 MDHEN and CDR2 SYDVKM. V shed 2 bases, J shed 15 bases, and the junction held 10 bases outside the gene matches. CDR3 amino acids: CASSLRGLALPVFF. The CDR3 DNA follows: TGTGCCAGCAGTTTACGGGGACTAGCGTTACCGGTGTTCTTC.

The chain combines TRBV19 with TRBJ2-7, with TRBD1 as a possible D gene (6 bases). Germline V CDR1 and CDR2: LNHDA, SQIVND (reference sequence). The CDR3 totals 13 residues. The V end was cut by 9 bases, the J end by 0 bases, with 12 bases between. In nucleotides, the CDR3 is TGTGCCAGCTCTGACAGGCTCTCCTACGAGCAGTACTTC. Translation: CASSDRLSYEQYF.

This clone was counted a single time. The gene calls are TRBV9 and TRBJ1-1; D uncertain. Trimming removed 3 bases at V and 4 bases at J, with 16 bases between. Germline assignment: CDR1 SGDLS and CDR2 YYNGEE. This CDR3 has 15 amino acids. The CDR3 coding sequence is TGTGCCAGCAGCGCCAGGTCGGGGAGGATCACTGAAGCTTTCTTT. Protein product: CASSARSGRITEAFF. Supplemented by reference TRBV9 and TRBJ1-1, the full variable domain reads DSGVTQTPKHLITATGQRVTLRCSPRSGDLSVYWYQQSLDQGLQFLIQYYNGEERAKGNILERFSAQQFPDLHSELNLSSLELGDSALYFCASSARSGRITEAFFGQGTRLTVV.

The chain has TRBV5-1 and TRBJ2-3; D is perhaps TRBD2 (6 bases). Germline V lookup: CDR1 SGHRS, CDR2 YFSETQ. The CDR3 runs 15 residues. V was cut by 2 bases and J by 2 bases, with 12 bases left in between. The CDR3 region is CASSLRGRPTDTQYF. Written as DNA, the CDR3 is TGCGCCAGCAGCTTACGAGGGAGGCCCACAGATACGCAGTATTTT.

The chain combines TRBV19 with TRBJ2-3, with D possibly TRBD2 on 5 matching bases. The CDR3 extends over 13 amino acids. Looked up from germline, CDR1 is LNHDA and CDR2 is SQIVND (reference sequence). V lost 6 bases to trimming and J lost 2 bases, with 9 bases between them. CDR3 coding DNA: TGTGCCAGTAGACGGGGAAACACAGATACGCAGTATTTT. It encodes CASRRGNTDTQYF. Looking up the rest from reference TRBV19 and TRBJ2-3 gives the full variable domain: DGGITQSPKYLFRKEGQNVTLSCEQNLNHDAMYWYRQDPGQGLRLIYYSQIVNDFQKGDIAEGYSVSREKKESFPLTVTSAQKNPTAFYLCASRRGNTDTQYFGPGTRLTVL.

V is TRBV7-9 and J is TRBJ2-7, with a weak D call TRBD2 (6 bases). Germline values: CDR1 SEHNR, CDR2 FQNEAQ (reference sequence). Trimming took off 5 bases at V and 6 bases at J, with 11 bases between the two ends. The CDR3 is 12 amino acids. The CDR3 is CASSAAGGEQYF. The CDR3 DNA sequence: TGTGCCAGCAGCGCCGCCGGGGGCGAGCAGTACTTC. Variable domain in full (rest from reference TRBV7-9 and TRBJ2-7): DTGVSQNPRHKITKRGQNVTFRCDPISEHNRLYWYRQTLGQGPEFLTYFQNEAQLEKSRLLSDRFSAERPKGSFSTLEIQRTEQGDSAMYLCASSAAGGEQYFGPGTRLTVT.

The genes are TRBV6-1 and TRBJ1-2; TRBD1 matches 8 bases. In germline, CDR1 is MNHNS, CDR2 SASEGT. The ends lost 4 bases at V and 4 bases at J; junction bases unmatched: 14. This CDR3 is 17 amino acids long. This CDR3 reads CASSVTGTGLRSYGYTF. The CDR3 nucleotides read TGTGCCAGCAGTGTAACCGGGACAGGCCTCCGAAGCTATGGCTACACCTTC.

CDR3 nucleotides: TGTGCCAGCAGTTTATACGGCAGAGGGTACACTGAAGCTTTCTTT. This gives the protein CASSLYGRGYTEAFF. This rearrangement joins TRBV28 to TRBJ1-1; no clear D. The V end lost 1 base, the J end lost 3 bases, and 12 bases lay between the germline ends. CDR1 and CDR2 (germline): MDHEN, SYDVKM. The CDR3 runs 15 residues.

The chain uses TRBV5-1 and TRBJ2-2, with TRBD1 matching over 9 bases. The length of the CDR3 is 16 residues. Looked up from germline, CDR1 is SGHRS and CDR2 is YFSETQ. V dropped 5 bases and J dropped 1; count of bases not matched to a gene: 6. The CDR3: CASSPPGQGNTGELFF. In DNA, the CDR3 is TGCGCCAGCAGTCCCCCGGGACAGGGGAACACCGGGGAGCTGTTTTTT.